This TCR beta chain was found in a study of shared T cell receptors in the human thymus. Germline V lookup: CDR1 PRHDT, CDR2 FYEKMQ (reference sequence). CDR3 length: 17 residues. V lost 7 bases and J 1 base, leaving 22 bases between the germline ends. This clone was observed a few times. TCRdb keeps only in-frame clones here, not all; method: immunoSEQ multiplex PCR. Here the sample spans about 610,000 clones, roughly 88% being singletons. The sample was also linked to a second study, of human thymus T cells. This second study says: Those donating were healthy Finnish infants in corrective surgery for congenital heart defects. Corrective cardiac operations yielded the resected thymus tissue. There appeared to be biased usage of V and J genes in thymic and blood repertoires. Unrelated individuals reportedly shared highly overlapping thymic TCR repertoires.

The rearrangement joins TRBV13 to TRBJ2-5, with D possibly matching TRBD1 (7 bases). This TCR came from a boy under two years old with a congenital heart defect. Sequenced sample: thymocytes. Here the CDR3 reads CASTTGSGAGGQETQYF. For the CDR3, the DNA is TGTGCCAGCACGACGGGTAGCGGCGCAGGGGGCCAAGAGACCCAGTACTTC. Supplemented by reference TRBV13 and TRBJ2-5, the full variable domain reads AAGVIQSPRHLIKEKRETATLKCYPIPRHDTVYWYQQGPGQDPQFLISFYEKMQSDKGSIPDRFSAQQFSDYHSELNMSSLELGDSALYFCASTTGSGAGGQETQYFGPGTRLLVL.